Included here is one TCR beta chain sequence, with context. Its antigen is currently unknown. The naive CD8 population came from CD45RO-negative cells selected for CCR7, without terminally differentiated effector memory CD45RA+ cells. The method was immunoSEQ multiplex PCR; TCRdb's version includes in-frame clones alone and lacks a portion of them. The top ten hold around 1.7% of the sample, which has roughly 2.1 million clones, about 93% seen once. The data were taken from a study of shared clonotypes between healthy human individuals. On the study more broadly: CD4 naive and memory got three plates each, CD8 naive two, CD8 memory one. Findings of the study overall: Sorted-subset samples were not fully sequenced, rarefaction indicated. Non-shared clonotypes had lower generation probabilities than clonotypes shared by all four sorted-subset donors.

V was clipped by 4 bases and J by 2 bases; unmatched bases: 10. Germline loops: CDR1 MNHEY, CDR2 SMNVEV (reference sequence). The CDR3 loop spans 16 amino acids. Sample: naive CD8+ T cells from PBMCs. J is TRBJ1-1 and V is TRBV27, with TRBD1 matching 7 bases. This clonotype was obtained from a man between 18 and 35 years old in good health. Some clones in this sample may be carry-over from other donors' samples. The CDR3 here is CASSWGPGTENTEAFF. The CDR3 nucleotides read TGTGCCAGCAGTTGGGGACCCGGGACAGAAAACACTGAAGCTTTCTTT.